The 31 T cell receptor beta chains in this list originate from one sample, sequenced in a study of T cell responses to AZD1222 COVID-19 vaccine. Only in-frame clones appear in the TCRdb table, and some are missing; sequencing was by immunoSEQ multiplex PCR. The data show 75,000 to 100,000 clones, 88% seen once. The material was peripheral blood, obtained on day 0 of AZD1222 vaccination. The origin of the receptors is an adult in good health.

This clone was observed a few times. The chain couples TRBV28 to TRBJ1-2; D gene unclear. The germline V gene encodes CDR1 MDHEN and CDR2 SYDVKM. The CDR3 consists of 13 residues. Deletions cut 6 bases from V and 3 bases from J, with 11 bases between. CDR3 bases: TGTGCCAGCAGGAACCAGGCTTACTATGGCTACACCTTC. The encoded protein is CASRNQAYYGYTF.

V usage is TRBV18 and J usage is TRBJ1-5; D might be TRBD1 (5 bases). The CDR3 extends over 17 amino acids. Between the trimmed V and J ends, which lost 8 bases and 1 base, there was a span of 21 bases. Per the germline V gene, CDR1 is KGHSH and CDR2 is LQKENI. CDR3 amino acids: CASVSRLGRGSNQPQHF. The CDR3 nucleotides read TGTGCCAGCGTTTCGAGGCTTGGGAGGGGAAGCAATCAGCCCCAGCATTTT. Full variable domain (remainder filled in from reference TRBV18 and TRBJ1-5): NAGVMQNPRHLVRRRGQEARLRCSPMKGHSHVYWYRQLPEEGLKFMVYLQKENIIDESGMPKERFSAEFPKEGPSILRIQQVVRGDSAAYFCASVSRLGRGSNQPQHFGDGTRLSIL.

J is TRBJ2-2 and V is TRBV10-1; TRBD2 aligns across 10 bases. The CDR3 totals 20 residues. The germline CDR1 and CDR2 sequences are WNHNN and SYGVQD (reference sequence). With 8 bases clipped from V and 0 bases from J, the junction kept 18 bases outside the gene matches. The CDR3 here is CASGPDWLAGETSNTGELFF. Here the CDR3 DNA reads TGCGCCAGCGGGCCAGATTGGCTAGCGGGAGAGACTTCGAACACCGGGGAGCTGTTTTTT.

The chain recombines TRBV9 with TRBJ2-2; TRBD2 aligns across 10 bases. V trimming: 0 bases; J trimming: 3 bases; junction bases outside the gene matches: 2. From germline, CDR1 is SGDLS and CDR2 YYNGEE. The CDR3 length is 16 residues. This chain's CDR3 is CASSVVAGGYTGELFF. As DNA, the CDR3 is TGTGCCAGCAGCGTAGTAGCGGGAGGCTACACCGGGGAGCTGTTTTTT.

CDR3 in amino acids: CASMGSGDRPNQPQHF. The CDR3 nucleotides are TGTGCCAGTATGGGGAGCGGGGACAGACCCAATCAGCCCCAGCATTTT. This chain joins TRBV19 and TRBJ1-5; 7 bases map to TRBD1. The CDR3 runs to 16 residues. Germline CDR1 is LNHDA and CDR2 is SQIVND (reference sequence). The V segment lost 7 bases and the J segment 3 bases; nucleotides outside the gene matches: 12.

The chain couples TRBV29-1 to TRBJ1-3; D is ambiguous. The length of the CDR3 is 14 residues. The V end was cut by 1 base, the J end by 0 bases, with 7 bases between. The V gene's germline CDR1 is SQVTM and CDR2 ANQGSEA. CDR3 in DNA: TGCAGCGTTGAAGGGCAGAGCTCTGGAAACACCATATATTTT. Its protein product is CSVEGQSSGNTIYF. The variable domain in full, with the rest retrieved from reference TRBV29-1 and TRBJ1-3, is SAVISQKPSRDICQRGTSLTIQCQVDSQVTMMFWYRQQPGQSLTLIATANQGSEATYESGFVIDKFPISRPNLTFSTLTVSNMSPEDSSIYLCSVEGQSSGNTIYFGEGSWLTVV.

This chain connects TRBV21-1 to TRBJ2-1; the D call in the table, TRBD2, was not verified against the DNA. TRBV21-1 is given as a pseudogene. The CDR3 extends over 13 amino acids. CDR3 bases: TGTGCCAGCAGCAAAGGGCTAGTCACTGAGCAGTTCTTC. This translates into CASSKGLVTEQFF.

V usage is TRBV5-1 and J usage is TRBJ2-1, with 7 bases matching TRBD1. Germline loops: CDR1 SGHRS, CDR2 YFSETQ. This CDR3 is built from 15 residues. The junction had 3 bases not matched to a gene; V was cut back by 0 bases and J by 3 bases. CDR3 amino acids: CASSLAGTDYNEQFF. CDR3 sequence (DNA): TGCGCCAGCAGCTTGGCCGGGACAGACTACAATGAGCAGTTCTTC.

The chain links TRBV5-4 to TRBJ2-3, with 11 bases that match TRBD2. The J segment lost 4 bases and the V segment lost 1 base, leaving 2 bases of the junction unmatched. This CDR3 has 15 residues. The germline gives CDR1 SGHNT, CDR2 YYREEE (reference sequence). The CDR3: CASSLSGLAADTQYF. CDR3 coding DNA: TGTGCCAGCAGCTTGTCGGGACTAGCGGCAGATACGCAGTATTTT.

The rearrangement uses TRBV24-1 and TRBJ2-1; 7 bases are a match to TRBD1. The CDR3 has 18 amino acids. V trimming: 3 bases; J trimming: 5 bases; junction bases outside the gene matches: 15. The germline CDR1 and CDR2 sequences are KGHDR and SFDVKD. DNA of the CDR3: TGTGCCACCAGTGATGTTCACAGGGGTGGGGAAACTGACAATGAGCAGTTCTTC. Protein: CATSDVHRGGETDNEQFF.

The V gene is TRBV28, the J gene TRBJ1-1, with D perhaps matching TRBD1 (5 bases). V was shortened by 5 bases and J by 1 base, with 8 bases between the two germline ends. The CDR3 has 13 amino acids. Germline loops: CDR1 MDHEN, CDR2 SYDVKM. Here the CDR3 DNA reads TGTGCCAGCAGTCCTGGGGGGAACACTGAAGCTTTCTTT. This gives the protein CASSPGGNTEAFF.

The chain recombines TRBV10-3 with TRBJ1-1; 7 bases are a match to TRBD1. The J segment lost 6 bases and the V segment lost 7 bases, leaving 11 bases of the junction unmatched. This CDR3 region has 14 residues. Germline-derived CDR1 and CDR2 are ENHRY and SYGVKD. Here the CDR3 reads CAITSTGFNAEAFF. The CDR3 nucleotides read TGTGCCATCACATCGACAGGGTTCAACGCTGAAGCTTTCTTT.

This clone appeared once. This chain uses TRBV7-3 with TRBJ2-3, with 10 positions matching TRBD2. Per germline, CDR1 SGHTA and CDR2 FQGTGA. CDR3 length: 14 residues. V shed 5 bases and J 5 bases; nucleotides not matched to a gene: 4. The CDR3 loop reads CASSPGTSVDTQYF. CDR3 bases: TGTGCCAGCAGCCCGGGGACTAGCGTAGATACGCAGTATTTT.

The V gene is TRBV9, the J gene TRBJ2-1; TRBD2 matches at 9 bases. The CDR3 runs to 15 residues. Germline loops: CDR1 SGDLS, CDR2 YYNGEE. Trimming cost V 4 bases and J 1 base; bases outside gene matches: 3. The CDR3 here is CASSPLAGSYNEQFF. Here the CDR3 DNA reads TGTGCCAGCAGCCCCCTAGCGGGATCCTACAATGAGCAGTTCTTC.

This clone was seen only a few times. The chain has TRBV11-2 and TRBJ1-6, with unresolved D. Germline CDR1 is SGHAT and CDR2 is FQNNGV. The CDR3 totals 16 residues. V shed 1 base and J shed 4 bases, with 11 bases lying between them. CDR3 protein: CASSLAAEPYNSPLHF. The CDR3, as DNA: TGTGCCAGCAGCTTAGCCGCGGAACCTTATAATTCACCCCTCCACTTT.

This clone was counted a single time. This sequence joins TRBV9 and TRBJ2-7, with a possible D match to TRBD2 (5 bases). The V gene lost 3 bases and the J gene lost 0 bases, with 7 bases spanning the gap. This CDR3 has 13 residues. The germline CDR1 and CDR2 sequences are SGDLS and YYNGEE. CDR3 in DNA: TGTGCCAGCAGCGACGGGGTCTCCTACGAGCAGTACTTC. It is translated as CASSDGVSYEQYF.

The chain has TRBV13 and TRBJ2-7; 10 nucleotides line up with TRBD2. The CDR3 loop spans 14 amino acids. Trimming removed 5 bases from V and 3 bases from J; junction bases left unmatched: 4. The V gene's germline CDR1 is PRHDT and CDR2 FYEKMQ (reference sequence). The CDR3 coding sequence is TGTGCCAGCAGCCCCCGGACTAGCGGCTACGAGCAGTACTTC. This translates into CASSPRTSGYEQYF.

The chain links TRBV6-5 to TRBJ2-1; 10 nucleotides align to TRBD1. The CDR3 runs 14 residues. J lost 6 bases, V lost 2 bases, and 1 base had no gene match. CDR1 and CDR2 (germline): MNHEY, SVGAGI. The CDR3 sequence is CASSYGQGGNEQFF. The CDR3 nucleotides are TGTGCCAGCAGTTACGGACAGGGGGGCAATGAGCAGTTCTTC.

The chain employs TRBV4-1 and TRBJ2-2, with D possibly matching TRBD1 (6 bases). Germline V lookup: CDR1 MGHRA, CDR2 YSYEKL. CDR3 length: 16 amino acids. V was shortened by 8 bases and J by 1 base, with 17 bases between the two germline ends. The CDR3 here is CASSSQRGKNTGELFF. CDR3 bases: TGCGCCAGCTCCTCCCAAAGGGGGAAGAACACCGGGGAGCTGTTTTTT.

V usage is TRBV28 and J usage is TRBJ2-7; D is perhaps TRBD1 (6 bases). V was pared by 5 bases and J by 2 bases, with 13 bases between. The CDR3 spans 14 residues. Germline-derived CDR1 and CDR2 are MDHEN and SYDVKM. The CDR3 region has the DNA TGTGCCAGCAGTCTCAGGGGTAGCACCTACGAGCAGTACTTC. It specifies CASSLRGSTYEQYF. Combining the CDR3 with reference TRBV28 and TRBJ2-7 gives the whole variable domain DVKVTQSSRYLVKRTGEKVFLECVQDMDHENMFWYRQDPGLGLRLIYFSYDVKMKEKGDIPEGYSVSREKKERFSLILESASTNQTSMYLCASSLRGSTYEQYFGPGTRLTVT.

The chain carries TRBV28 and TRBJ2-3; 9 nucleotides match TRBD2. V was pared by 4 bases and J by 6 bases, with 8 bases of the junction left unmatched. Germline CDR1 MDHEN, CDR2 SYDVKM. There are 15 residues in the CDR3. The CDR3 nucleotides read TGTGCCAGCAGTTGGCCTAGCGGGATGGGCGATACGCAGTATTTT. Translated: CASSWPSGMGDTQYF.

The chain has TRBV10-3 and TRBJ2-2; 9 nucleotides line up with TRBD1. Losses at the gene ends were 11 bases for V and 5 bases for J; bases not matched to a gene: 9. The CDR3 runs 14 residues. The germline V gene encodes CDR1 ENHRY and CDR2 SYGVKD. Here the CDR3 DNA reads TGTGCCTCAGCCGGGACAGGGAGTACCGGGGAGCTGTTTTTT. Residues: CASAGTGSTGELFF.

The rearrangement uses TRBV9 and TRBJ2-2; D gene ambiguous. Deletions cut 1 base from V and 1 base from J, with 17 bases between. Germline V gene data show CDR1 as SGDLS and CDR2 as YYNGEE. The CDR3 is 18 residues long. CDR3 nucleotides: TGTGCCAGCAGCGTAACCCGCGACTTGGATAAGAACACCGGGGAGCTGTTTTTT. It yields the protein CASSVTRDLDKNTGELFF.

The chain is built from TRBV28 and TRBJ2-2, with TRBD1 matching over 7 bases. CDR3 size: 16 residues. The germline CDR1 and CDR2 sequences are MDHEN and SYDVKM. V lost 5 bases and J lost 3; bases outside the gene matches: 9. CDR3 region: CASSKIDRADTGELFF. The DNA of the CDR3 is TGTGCCAGCAGTAAAATCGACAGGGCGGACACCGGGGAGCTGTTTTTT.

The CDR3 sequence is CASSLTSVPYNEQFF. CDR3 nucleotides: TGTGCCAGCAGCTTAACTAGCGTCCCCTACAATGAGCAGTTCTTC. V and J are TRBV13 and TRBJ2-1; 7 bases map to TRBD2. Germline-derived CDR1 and CDR2 are PRHDT and FYEKMQ (reference sequence). The CDR3 is 15 residues long. Trimming cost V 2 bases and J 2 bases; bases outside gene matches: 3.

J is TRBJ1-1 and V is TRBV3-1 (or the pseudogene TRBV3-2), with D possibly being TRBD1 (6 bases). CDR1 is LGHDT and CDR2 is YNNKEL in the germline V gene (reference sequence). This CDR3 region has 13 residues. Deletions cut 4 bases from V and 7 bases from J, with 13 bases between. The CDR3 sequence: CASSLLGGDEAFF. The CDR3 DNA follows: TGTGCCAGCAGCCTGTTGGGGGGCGATGAAGCTTTCTTT.

CDR3 nucleotides: TGTGCCAGCAGTTTATCCGGGGGGAACCCTCCAACTAATGAAAAACTGTTTTTT. It is translated as CASSLSGGNPPTNEKLFF. This sequence joins TRBV28 and TRBJ1-4, with D possibly TRBD1 on 5 matching bases. CDR3 length equals 18 residues. CDR1 is MDHEN, CDR2 SYDVKM, per germline. Trimming removed 1 base at V and 0 bases at J, with 15 bases between.

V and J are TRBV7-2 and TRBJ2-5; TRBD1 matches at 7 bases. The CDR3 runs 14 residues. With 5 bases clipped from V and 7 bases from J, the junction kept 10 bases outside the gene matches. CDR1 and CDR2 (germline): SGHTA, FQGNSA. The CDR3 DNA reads TGTGCCAGCAGCCCGACAGGGTTTAAGGTGACCCAGTACTTC. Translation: CASSPTGFKVTQYF. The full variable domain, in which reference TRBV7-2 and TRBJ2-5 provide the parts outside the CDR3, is GAGVSQSPSNKVTEKGKDVELRCDPISGHTALYWYRQSLGQGLEFLIYFQGNSAPDKSGLPSDRFSAERTGGSVSTLTIQRTQQEDSAVYLCASSPTGFKVTQYFGPGTRLLVL.

For the CDR3, the DNA is TGTGCCAGCAGCTTAGCGGGAAGAAACACCGGGGAGCTGTTTTTT. It translates to CASSLAGRNTGELFF. The gene calls are TRBV5-4 and TRBJ2-2; 7 bases are a match to TRBD2. With 2 bases clipped from V and 2 bases from J, the junction kept 3 bases outside the gene matches. The CDR3 is made up of 15 amino acids. Germline values: CDR1 SGHNT, CDR2 YYREEE (reference sequence). The full variable domain, in which reference TRBV5-4 and TRBJ2-2 provide the parts outside the CDR3, is ETGVTQSPTHLIKTRGQQVTLRCSSQSGHNTVSWYQQALGQGPQFIFQYYREEENGRGNFPPRFSGLQFPNYSSELNVNALELDDSALYLCASSLAGRNTGELFFGEGSRLTVL.

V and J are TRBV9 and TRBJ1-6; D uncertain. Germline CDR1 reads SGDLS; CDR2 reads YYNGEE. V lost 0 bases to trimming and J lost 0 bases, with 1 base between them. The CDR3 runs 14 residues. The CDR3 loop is CASSVGSYNSPLHF. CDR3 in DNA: TGTGCCAGCAGCGTAGGCTCCTATAATTCACCCCTCCACTTT.

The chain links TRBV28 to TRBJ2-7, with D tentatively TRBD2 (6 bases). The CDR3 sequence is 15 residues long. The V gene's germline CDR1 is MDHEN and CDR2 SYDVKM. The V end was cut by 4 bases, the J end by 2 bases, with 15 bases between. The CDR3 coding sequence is TGTGCCAGCAGTTCCGAGGGTAGCGGTGCCTACGAGCAGTACTTC. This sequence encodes CASSSEGSGAYEQYF.